A selection of T cell receptor beta chains follows, all from one sample in a study of cytomegalovirus exposure and HLA in healthy donors. Measured with immunoSEQ multiplex PCR; TCRdb has only the in-frame clones, and not every one. The sample includes some 160,000 clones, around 90% of them seen just once. The sequenced sample consisted of PBMCs. Source of these receptors: a man between 18 and 29 years old in good health and CMV-seronegative. Each CDR3 is given with its conserved first and last residue. A D gene is named only where the DNA matches it firmly. Size tells how often a clone was seen (once, few, many) or the class of an expanded clone, and some rows leave it out.

abundance: .; j_gene: TRBJ1-2; d_gene: .; v_gene: TRBV28; CDR3aa: CASRRANYGYTF; CDR3nt: TGTGCCAGCAGAAGAGCTAACTATGGCTACACCTTC
abundance: .; j_gene: TRBJ1-2; d_gene: .; v_gene: TRBV5-5; CDR3aa: CASSLDLGYTF; CDR3nt: TGTGCCAGCAGCTTGGATCTAGGCTACACCTTC
abundance: .; j_gene: TRBJ2-7; d_gene: .; v_gene: TRBV18; CDR3aa: CASSPGSGGLEQYF; CDR3nt: TGTGCCAGCTCACCAGGAAGCGGAGGGCTCGAGCAGTACTTC
abundance: .; j_gene: TRBJ1-1; d_gene: .; v_gene: TRBV28; CDR3aa: CASRAGVTEAFF; CDR3nt: TGTGCCAGCCGGGCAGGGGTCACTGAAGCTTTCTTT
abundance: .; j_gene: TRBJ2-2; d_gene: TRBD2; v_gene: TRBV5-1; CDR3aa: CASSWRTSGSGTGELFF; CDR3nt: TGCGCCAGCAGCTGGAGGACTAGCGGTTCCGGCACCGGGGAGCTGTTTTTT
abundance: .; j_gene: TRBJ1-4; d_gene: .; v_gene: TRBV5-5; CDR3aa: CASSSPRPGGQEEKLFF; CDR3nt: TGTGCCAGCAGCTCACCCCGTCCGGGGGGGCAAGAAGAAAAACTGTTTTTT
abundance: .; j_gene: TRBJ1-6; d_gene: TRBD1; v_gene: TRBV28; CDR3aa: CASRSTGENSPLHF; CDR3nt: TGTGCCAGCAGGAGTACAGGGGAAAATTCACCCCTCCACTTT
abundance: .; j_gene: TRBJ2-1; d_gene: TRBD2; v_gene: TRBV4-1; CDR3aa: CASSHGGGQFF; CDR3nt: TGCGCCAGCAGCCACGGCGGGGGGCAGTTCTTC
abundance: .; j_gene: TRBJ1-2; d_gene: TRBD1; v_gene: TRBV6-5; CDR3aa: CASSYSGQGTYGYTF; CDR3nt: TGTGCCAGCAGTTACTCGGGACAGGGGACCTATGGCTACACCTTC
abundance: .; j_gene: TRBJ1-1; d_gene: .; v_gene: TRBV4-3; CDR3aa: CASSPDSMNTEAFF; CDR3nt: TGCGCCAGCAGCCCCGACAGCATGAACACTGAAGCTTTCTTT
abundance: .; j_gene: TRBJ1-6; d_gene: TRBD1; v_gene: TRBV5-4; CDR3aa: CASTLGAEGGLNSPLHF; CDR3nt: TGTGCCAGCACGTTGGGGGCCGAAGGGGGCCTAAATTCACCCCTCCACTTT
abundance: .; j_gene: TRBJ2-7; d_gene: .; v_gene: TRBV5-1; CDR3aa: CASSLSTSRAEQYF; CDR3nt: TGCGCCAGCAGCCTCTCGACAAGCCGTGCCGAGCAGTACTTC
abundance: .; j_gene: TRBJ2-5; d_gene: .; v_gene: TRBV5-1; CDR3aa: CASSGSQETQYF; CDR3nt: TGCGCCAGCAGTGGCTCGCAAGAGACCCAGTACTTC
abundance: .; j_gene: TRBJ2-7; d_gene: TRBD1; v_gene: TRBV28; CDR3aa: CASLTYTGGSHEQYF; CDR3nt: TGTGCCAGCCTCACATACACAGGGGGCTCCCACGAGCAGTACTTC
abundance: .; j_gene: TRBJ2-2; d_gene: TRBD2; v_gene: TRBV29-1; CDR3aa: CSVDGGSNTGELFF; CDR3nt: TGCAGCGTTGACGGGGGGTCGAACACCGGGGAGCTGTTTTTT
abundance: .; j_gene: TRBJ2-7; d_gene: .; v_gene: TRBV11-2; CDR3aa: CASSAPGTRTQERQYF; CDR3nt: TGTGCCAGCAGCGCGCCGGGAACACGAACCCAAGAGAGGCAGTACTTC
abundance: .; j_gene: TRBJ2-7; d_gene: .; v_gene: TRBV7-9; CDR3aa: CASSFSGVTYEQYF; CDR3nt: TGTGCCAGCAGCTTTTCGGGAGTTACCTACGAGCAGTACTTC
abundance: once; j_gene: TRBJ2-7; d_gene: .; v_gene: TRBV20-1; CDR3aa: CSARDSYEQYF; CDR3nt: TGCAGTGCTAGAGATAGCTACGAGCAGTACTTC
abundance: .; j_gene: TRBJ1-1; d_gene: .; v_gene: TRBV7-2; CDR3aa: CASSFSGGQNTEAFF; CDR3nt: TGTGCCAGCAGCTTTTCGGGGGGACAGAACACTGAAGCTTTCTTT
abundance: .; j_gene: TRBJ2-1; d_gene: TRBD2; v_gene: TRBV7-2; CDR3aa: CASSRTGTSIGEQFF; CDR3nt: TGTGCCAGCAGCCGCACCGGGACTAGTATAGGGGAACAGTTCTTC
abundance: .; j_gene: TRBJ1-1; d_gene: .; v_gene: TRBV30; CDR3aa: CAWSVGQGIITEAFF; CDR3nt: TGTGCCTGGAGTGTGGGGCAGGGCATCATCACTGAAGCTTTCTTT
abundance: .; j_gene: TRBJ2-7; d_gene: .; v_gene: TRBV6-5; CDR3aa: CAVRGEPTGSYEQYF; CDR3nt: TGTGCCGTCAGGGGGGAGCCGACCGGCTCCTACGAGCAGTACTTC
abundance: .; j_gene: TRBJ2-5; d_gene: .; v_gene: TRBV10-1; CDR3aa: CASSAGGPETQYF; CDR3nt: TGCGCCAGCAGTGCGGGGGGCCCAGAGACCCAGTACTTC
abundance: .; j_gene: TRBJ1-2; d_gene: TRBD1; v_gene: TRBV7-2; CDR3aa: CASSLGTGDIYGYTF; CDR3nt: TGTGCCAGCAGCCTTGGGACAGGGGATATCTATGGCTACACCTTC
abundance: once; j_gene: TRBJ2-6; d_gene: .; v_gene: TRBV12-5; CDR3aa: CASGSSGANVLTF; CDR3nt: TGTGCTAGTGGTTCGTCTGGGGCCAACGTCCTGACTTTC
abundance: .; j_gene: TRBJ1-4; d_gene: .; v_gene: TRBV19; CDR3aa: CASRAQQGGSEKLFF; CDR3nt: TGTGCCAGTAGAGCCCAACAGGGTGGGAGTGAAAAACTGTTTTTT
abundance: .; j_gene: TRBJ1-6; d_gene: .; v_gene: TRBV2; CDR3aa: CASSGGRAGNSPLHF; CDR3nt: TGTGCCAGCAGTGGAGGTAGGGCGGGTAATTCACCCCTCCACTTT
abundance: .; j_gene: TRBJ1-5; d_gene: .; v_gene: TRBV30; CDR3aa: CAWSMSGNQPQHF; CDR3nt: TGTGCCTGGAGTATGTCAGGCAATCAGCCCCAGCATTTT
abundance: .; j_gene: TRBJ2-2; d_gene: .; v_gene: TRBV27; CDR3aa: CASSERTGELFF; CDR3nt: TGTGCCAGCAGCGAGCGGACCGGGGAGCTGTTTTTT
abundance: .; j_gene: TRBJ2-7; d_gene: TRBD2; v_gene: TRBV7-8; CDR3aa: CASSISGSKVEQYF; CDR3nt: TGTGCCAGCAGCATAAGCGGGAGTAAAGTCGAGCAGTACTTC
abundance: .; j_gene: TRBJ2-7; d_gene: .; v_gene: TRBV10-1; CDR3aa: CASSESIQDYEQYF; CDR3nt: TGCGCCAGCAGTGAGTCAATACAGGACTACGAGCAGTACTTC
abundance: .; j_gene: TRBJ2-5; d_gene: .; v_gene: TRBV2; CDR3aa: CASRVNRQETQYF; CDR3nt: TGTGCCAGCAGAGTAAACAGGCAAGAGACCCAGTACTTC
abundance: .; j_gene: TRBJ2-1; d_gene: .; v_gene: TRBV5-1; CDR3aa: CASSLVQQSAGKRPSRHEQFF; CDR3nt: TGCGCCAGCAGCTTGGTTCAGCAGAGTGCAGGCAAGCGGCCATCTCGGCATGAGCAGTTCTTC
abundance: .; j_gene: TRBJ2-3; d_gene: TRBD2; v_gene: TRBV7-8; CDR3aa: CASSLRRGGRDTQYF; CDR3nt: TGTGCCAGCAGCTTAAGGCGGGGGGGCCGCGATACGCAGTATTTT
abundance: .; j_gene: TRBJ1-1; d_gene: .; v_gene: TRBV30; CDR3aa: CAWSGLTEAFF; CDR3nt: TGTGCCTGGAGTGGGCTCACTGAAGCTTTCTTT
abundance: .; j_gene: TRBJ2-6; d_gene: TRBD1; v_gene: TRBV10-1; CDR3aa: CASSDSGPGQGPSGANVLTF; CDR3nt: TGCGCCAGCAGTGATAGCGGACCGGGACAGGGTCCTTCTGGGGCCAACGTCCTGACTTTC
abundance: .; j_gene: TRBJ2-6; d_gene: .; v_gene: TRBV27; CDR3aa: CASRSARTAGANVLTF; CDR3nt: TGTGCCAGCAGATCAGCGCGGACAGCTGGGGCCAACGTCCTGACTTTC
abundance: once; j_gene: TRBJ2-3; d_gene: .; v_gene: TRBV28; CDR3aa: CASSFLAGTDTQYF; CDR3nt: TGTGCCAGCAGTTTCCTAGCAGGCACAGATACGCAGTATTTT
abundance: few; j_gene: TRBJ1-1; d_gene: .; v_gene: TRBV2; CDR3aa: CATIGERVATEAFF; CDR3nt: TGTGCCACCATCGGGGAAAGGGTTGCCACTGAAGCTTTCTTT
abundance: .; j_gene: TRBJ2-7; d_gene: TRBD2; v_gene: TRBV5-6; CDR3aa: CASSFMTSGAYEQYF; CDR3nt: TGTGCCAGCAGCTTTATGACTAGCGGTGCCTACGAGCAGTACTTC
abundance: .; j_gene: TRBJ2-3; d_gene: .; v_gene: TRBV27; CDR3aa: CASSPSTRLLGTDTQYF; CDR3nt: TGTGCCAGCAGTCCCTCTACCCGCTTACTGGGCACAGATACGCAGTATTTT